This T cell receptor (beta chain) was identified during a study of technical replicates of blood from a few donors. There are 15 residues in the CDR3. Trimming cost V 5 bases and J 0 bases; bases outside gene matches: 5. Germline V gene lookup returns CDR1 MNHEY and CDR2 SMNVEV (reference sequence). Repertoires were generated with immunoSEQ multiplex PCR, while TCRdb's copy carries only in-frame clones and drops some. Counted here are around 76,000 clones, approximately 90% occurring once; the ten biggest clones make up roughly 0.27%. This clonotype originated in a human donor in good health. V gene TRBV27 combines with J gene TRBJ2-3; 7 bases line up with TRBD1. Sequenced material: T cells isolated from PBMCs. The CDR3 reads CASSPTGLSTDTQYF. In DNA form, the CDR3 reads TGTGCCAGCAGTCCGACAGGGCTGAGCACAGATACGCAGTATTTT.